This T cell receptor beta chain was sequenced in a study of T cell repertoires in cytomegalovirus infection. With respect to this clonotype: Its antigen is unidentified.

There are 14 residues in the CDR3. Trimming cost V 5 bases and J 0 bases, with 10 bases left between them. Per germline, CDR1 LGHNT and CDR2 FRNRAP. TCRdb recomputed calls from the reads with MiXCR, one row per CDR3 protein. The table lists 640,000 or so distinct CDR3 sequences, roughly 30% of them singletons. This sequence originates from a human donor in good health (CMV status not recorded). Some clones in this sample may be carry-over from other donors' samples. The chain links TRBV12-5 to TRBJ2-5, with D perhaps TRBD1 or TRBD2 (5 bases each). The sequenced sample was cultured PBMCs, obtained from culture after CMV antigen stimulation. The CDR3 DNA reads as TGTGCTAGTGGTCTTGGGACCTACCAAGAGACCCAGTACTTC. Amino acids: CASGLGTYQETQYF.